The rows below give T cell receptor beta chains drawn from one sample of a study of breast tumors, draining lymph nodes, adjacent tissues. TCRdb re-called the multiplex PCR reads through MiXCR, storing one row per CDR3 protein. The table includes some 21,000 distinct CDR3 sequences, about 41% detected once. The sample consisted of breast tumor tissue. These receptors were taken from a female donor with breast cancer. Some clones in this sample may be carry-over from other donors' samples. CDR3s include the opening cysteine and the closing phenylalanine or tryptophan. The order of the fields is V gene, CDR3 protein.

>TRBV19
CATSTSGGNIQYF
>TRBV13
CASSISSGPNEQFF
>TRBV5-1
CASRGATGGQPQHF
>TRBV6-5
CASLRLGQGNSPLHF
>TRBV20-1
CSAGQGAGNTIYF
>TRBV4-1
CASSQGGSGSYNEQFF
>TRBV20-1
CSARWGGPSPLHF
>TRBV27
CASSNWVAGVKDTQYF
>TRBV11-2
CASSLSPAGEETQYF
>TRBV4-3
CASSQTSFLGNEQFF
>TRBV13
CASSPRFWGEGNEQYF
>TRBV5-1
CASSWGTGSGANVLTF
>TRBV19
CASSINGVGSPLHF
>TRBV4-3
CASSQDWVGGGYNNEQFF
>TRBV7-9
CASSSEERYEQYF
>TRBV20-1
CSANKLNSGNTIYF
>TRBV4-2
CASSQDRTEQFF
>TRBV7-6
CASSLGDYPTDTQYF
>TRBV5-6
CASSSRDLVNEQFF
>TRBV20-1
CSALNRETQYF
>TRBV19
CASSRRPYEQYF
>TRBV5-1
CASSPGGQGMNTEAFF
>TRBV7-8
CASSDTVVDTQYF
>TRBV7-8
CASSFHQNSPLHF
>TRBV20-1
CSASPTSGSVVNTQYF
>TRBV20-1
CSARGENNEKLFF
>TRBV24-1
CATEGDTIYF
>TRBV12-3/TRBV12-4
CASSDRGYNSPLHF
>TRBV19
CASSIGRGSYEQYF
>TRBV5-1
CASSSLPSGYTDTQYF
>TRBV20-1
CSAYRYNEQFF
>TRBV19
CASGVIAGGAGEQFF
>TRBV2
CASTVKEGYTF
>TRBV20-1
CSASRPDGRLAGELFF
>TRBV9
CASSLRGGQANTGELFF
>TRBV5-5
CASSSLAGGSTDTQYF
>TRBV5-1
CASSPIRRGSTDTQYF
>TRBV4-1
CASSQVPTPSSGNTIYF
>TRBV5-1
CASSLQRNTEAFF
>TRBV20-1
CSARDPINYGYTF
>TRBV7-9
CASSLCAGAVHATDTQYF
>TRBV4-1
CASSQGGDRVTYEQYF
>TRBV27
CASTPTGQPEGYTF
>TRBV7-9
CASSSYGDRSDEQYF
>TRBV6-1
CASSEYRANEQFF
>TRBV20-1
CSAREGLREQYF
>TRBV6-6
CASSSGTGVAGANVLTF
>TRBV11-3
CASSSWTKFQETQYF
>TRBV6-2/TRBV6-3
CAGTDTQYF
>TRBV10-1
CANAVGHENTEAFF
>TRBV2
CASQSRDRVYYEQYF
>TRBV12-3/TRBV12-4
CASRFQESNGYTF
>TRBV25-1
CASSDPGTGLRYNSPLHF
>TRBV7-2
CASSLAPAGGPTGELFF
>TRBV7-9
CASSLGYRELFF
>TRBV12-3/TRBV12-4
CASSLGYSYEQYF
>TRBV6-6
CASSFQTGSGNTIYF
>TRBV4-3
CASSQEQGVLSGANVLTF
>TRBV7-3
CASSSNKGTGGKKLFF
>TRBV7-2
CASSLFGGTGKRGYTF